What follows are 14 T cell receptor beta chains derived from one specimen sequenced in a study of blood T cell repertoires in COVID-19. TCRdb's table, derived via immunoSEQ multiplex PCR, lists solely in-frame clones and lacks some. This table holds tens of thousands of clones, roughly 81% found once. Input material: peripheral blood. These receptors were obtained from a human donor in a cohort sampled during active COVID-19.

The V and J genes are TRBV9 and TRBJ2-5, with 7 bases fitting TRBD1. Germline CDR1 is SGDLS and CDR2 is YYNGEE. Trimming took 1 base from V and 3 from J; bases not matched to a gene: 6. There are 15 residues in the CDR3. CDR3 coding DNA: TGTGCCAGCAGCGTAAACAGGGGTGGTGAAGAGACCCAGTACTTC. This sequence encodes CASSVNRGGEETQYF.

This clone is a singleton in its sample. The chain combines TRBV7-2 with TRBJ2-7; 7 positions agree with TRBD2. The CDR3 consists of 14 residues. The J segment lost 0 bases and the V segment lost 1 base, leaving 0 bases of the junction unmatched. CDR1 is SGHTA and CDR2 is FQGNSA in the germline V gene. The CDR3 DNA reads TGTGCCAGCAGCTTAGGGACTAGCTCCTACGAGCAGTACTTC. Amino acid sequence: CASSLGTSSYEQYF.

The sample holds a few counts of this clone. The V and J genes are TRBV5-8 and TRBJ2-1; 9 bases are a match to TRBD2. Trimming cost V 5 bases and J 6 bases; bases outside gene matches: 12. The CDR3 covers 16 residues. Germline-derived CDR1 and CDR2 are SGHTS and YDEGEE. The CDR3 bases are TGTGCCAGCAGTTACGAGCTCGCGGGAGGGGTCAATGAGCAGTTCTTC. The encoded protein is CASSYELAGGVNEQFF.

This chain connects TRBV7-8 to TRBJ2-3; 10 positions match TRBD2. The CDR3 runs 15 residues. Germline values: CDR1 SGHVS, CDR2 FQNEAQ. Trimming took 5 bases from V and 1 from J; bases not matched to a gene: 3. CDR3 coding DNA: TGTGCCAGCAGCACCGGACTAGCGGGCACAGATACGCAGTATTTT. As protein: CASSTGLAGTDTQYF.

This sequence joins TRBV28 and TRBJ2-5; TRBD2 matches 13 bases. Germline V gene sequence: CDR1 MDHEN, CDR2 SYDVKM. The CDR3 runs 16 residues. The J segment lost 2 bases and the V segment lost 4 bases, leaving 4 bases of the junction unmatched. CDR3 in DNA: TGTGCCAGCAGTTCGAGACTAGCGGGGGGTCAAGAGACCCAGTACTTC. Its translation: CASSSRLAGGQETQYF.

This clone has a handful of counts. At one of its ends the junction is not consistent with the germline gene, which may arise from a read error. V and J are TRBV20-1 and TRBJ2-7; D is uncertain. Germline values: CDR1 DFQATT, CDR2 SNEGSKA (reference sequence). There are 11 residues in the CDR3. The CDR3 loop is CSAREAYEQYF. CDR3 bases: TGCAGTGCCAGAGAAGCATACGAGCAGTACTTC.

This chain links TRBV24-1 with TRBJ2-3, with D perhaps matching TRBD1 (6 bases). This CDR3 has 15 residues. Between the trimmed V and J ends, which lost 1 base and 2 bases, there was a span of 9 bases. Germline V CDR1 and CDR2: KGHDR, SFDVKD. CDR3 in amino acids: CATSDLRDTTDTQYF. Written as DNA, the CDR3 is TGTGCCACCAGTGATTTAAGGGACACCACAGATACGCAGTATTTT.

The table lists this clone with a count of one. The chain employs TRBV28 and TRBJ1-6; D call uncertain. V was trimmed by 3 bases and J by 10 bases, leaving 7 bases between them. CDR1 and CDR2 from the germline V gene are MDHEN and SYDVKM. The CDR3 has 12 amino acids. The CDR3 DNA sequence: TGTGCCAGCAGTTTCGGGGAATCACCCCTCCACTTT. Encoded protein: CASSFGESPLHF.

The genes are TRBV28 and TRBJ2-3; D unresolved. Per germline, CDR1 MDHEN and CDR2 SYDVKM. The CDR3 consists of 14 residues. V was shortened by 6 bases and J by 2 bases, with 12 bases between the two germline ends. CDR3 amino acids: CASSPGYFTDTQYF. In nucleotides, the CDR3 is TGTGCCAGCAGCCCAGGATATTTCACAGATACGCAGTATTTT.

The CDR3 DNA reads as TGTGCCTGGAGCTTCCCACCACCCCAAGGAGGCCGCGCGAACACCGGGGAGCTGTTTTTT. It encodes CAWSFPPPQGGRANTGELFF. The chain recombines TRBV30 with TRBJ2-2; D might be TRBD2 (5 bases). The V end was cut by 3 bases, the J end by 0 bases, with 26 bases between. Germline V gene sequence: CDR1 GTSNPN, CDR2 SVGIG (reference sequence). This CDR3 is 20 amino acids long. Based on the CDR3 plus reference TRBV30 and TRBJ2-2, the full variable domain is SQTIHQWPATLVQPVGSPLSLECTVEGTSNPNLYWYRQAAGRGLQLLFYSVGIGQISSEVPQNLSASRPQDRQFILSSKKLLLSDSGFYLCAWSFPPPQGGRANTGELFFGEGSRLTVL.

The chain carries TRBV6-5 and TRBJ2-1, with D tentatively TRBD2 (6 bases). With 2 bases removed from V and 13 bases from J, the gap between germline ends came to 21 bases. Germline loops: CDR1 MNHEY, CDR2 SVGAGI. The CDR3 runs to 15 residues. CDR3 sequence reads: CASSYGSTGGGKQFF. The CDR3 DNA sequence: TGTGCCAGCAGTTACGGGTCTACCGGTGGGGGGAAACAGTTCTTC.

V usage is TRBV5-6 and J usage is TRBJ2-3; D possibly corresponds to TRBD1 (6 bases). V shed 4 bases and J shed 5 bases, with 23 bases lying between them. This CDR3 has 17 amino acids. Germline V gene lookup returns CDR1 SGHDT and CDR2 YYEEEE. The CDR3 region has the DNA TGTGCCAGCAGCATGAATACAGGGCTTCCAAGGGGAGATACGCAGTATTTT. It codes for CASSMNTGLPRGDTQYF.

This clone was seen only once. Other DNA sequences from this sample encode an identical CDR3 as well. This chain connects TRBV5-6 to TRBJ2-7; TRBD1 agrees at 12 bases. The CDR3 runs 14 residues. Germline V gives CDR1 SGHDT, CDR2 YYEEEE. V was pared by 2 bases and J by 7 bases, with 4 bases of the junction left unmatched. In DNA form, the CDR3 reads TGTGCCAGCAGCTTTGGGACAGGGGGCGGAGAGCAGTACTTC. Amino acids: CASSFGTGGGEQYF.

The chain employs TRBV4-2 and TRBJ2-3; 7 bases are a match to TRBD2. Germline CDR1 is LGHNA and CDR2 is YNFKEQ. V lost 0 bases, J lost 4 bases, and 7 bases stayed unmatched. This CDR3 is built from 16 residues. CDR3 in amino acids: CASSQDEGGRSDTQYF. CDR3 coding DNA: TGTGCCAGCAGCCAAGATGAAGGCGGGAGATCAGATACGCAGTATTTT.